The sequence of this T cell receptor (beta chain) was determined in a study of T-cell memory formation after mild COVID-19 (dated by TCRdb to about 2021). About the study as a whole: TCR sequence clusters from the two donors were largely donor specific. The cohort comprised two young, previously healthy adult volunteers, one female and one male. T-cell clones expanding and contracting after mild COVID-19 in a couple of donors were tracked by longitudinal TCRalpha and TCRbeta repertoire sequencing.

The run used an Illumina NovaSeq 6000. Using 5'RACE with constant-segment primers, TCRalpha and TCRbeta cDNA libraries were constructed, with sample barcodes and unique molecular identifiers added in the process. RNA was extracted from every sample with Trizol reagent. Libraries were amplified in two PCR steps, with a second sample barcode and Illumina TruSeq adapters added in the second step. Sequencing of libraries was performed on an Illumina NovaSeq with 2 x 150 bp paired-end reads. As for the authors' bioinformatics: Demultiplexing of reads and collapsing into UMI-guided consensus sequences were performed with migec v1.2.7. Using mixcr v2.1.11, the UMI consensuses were aligned to TRA and TRB V and J templates and assembled into clonotypes. A clonotype was counted as expanded or contracted only if both edgeR and NoisET called the change significant, with noise models trained on biological replicates. edgeR calls used a false discovery rate-adjusted p below 0.01 and a log2 fold-change threshold of 1. As an exploratory analysis of dynamics, max-normalized trajectories of the 1000 most abundant clonotypes were examined with PCA combined with hierarchical clustering. Each responding clone was given a CD4 or CD8 phenotype based on the CD4+ and CD8+ repertoires, which had been sequenced separately. TCRdb redid the processing of the public reads, applying fastp at Q25 and MiXCR, and retained in-frame beta chains. Records with the same CDR3 protein are collapsed into one entry carrying the most frequent genes and DNA. TCRdb, rather than the study authors, made the V and J calls. The sample data list roughly 550,000 distinct CDR3 sequences, and roughly 22% of these were observed just once. The ten largest make up around 12% of the sample.

The investigation overall reported the following: The detection of some responding clones in pre-infection memory suggests that pre-existing cross-reactive memory T cells joined the SARS-CoV-2 response. Contracting CD4+ clones were located mainly in the CM and EM memory subsets, whereas CD8+ clones were found to be enriched in EMRA. From day 15 to 85, contracting clones showed balanced CD4/CD8 phenotypes, whereas a second wave of clones that expanded from day 15 to 37 leaned towards CD4+. Only a couple of mild cases were covered by the study, and larger cohorts that include severe cases with pre-infection samples were considered necessary. The second-wave clones that peaked on day 37 were not confirmed to be SARS-CoV-2 specific.

The table lists this clonotype with a few counts. This receptor's antigen is unknown. No base qualities exist here, and no much larger clone lies one base off it. The CDR3 starts with the cysteine, ends with the phenylalanine, and has 15 residues. Of all the DNA, just the CDR3 is kept, 45 bases in frame from base 1. At the junction V is shortened by 4 bases and J by 3 bases; bases outside the gene matches: 6. Ficoll-Paque density gradient centrifugation was the method used to isolate PBMCs. The sequenced sample consisted of PBMCs or a T cell subset sorted from them (not recorded which). The receptor was isolated from an adult woman who had mild COVID-19 (a few samples of this study predate the infection). The sample titles of this study are shuffled in the database, so cell type and time point are left out; the donor was told from shared clones. The chain is encoded by TRBV12-3 or TRBV12-4 joined to TRBJ2-1; TRBD2 fits 7 bases in the junction. CDR3 loop: CASSSGTTDYNEQFF. The DNA sequence is given as TGTGCCAGCAGTTCCGGGACTACCGACTACAATGAGCAGTTCTTC.